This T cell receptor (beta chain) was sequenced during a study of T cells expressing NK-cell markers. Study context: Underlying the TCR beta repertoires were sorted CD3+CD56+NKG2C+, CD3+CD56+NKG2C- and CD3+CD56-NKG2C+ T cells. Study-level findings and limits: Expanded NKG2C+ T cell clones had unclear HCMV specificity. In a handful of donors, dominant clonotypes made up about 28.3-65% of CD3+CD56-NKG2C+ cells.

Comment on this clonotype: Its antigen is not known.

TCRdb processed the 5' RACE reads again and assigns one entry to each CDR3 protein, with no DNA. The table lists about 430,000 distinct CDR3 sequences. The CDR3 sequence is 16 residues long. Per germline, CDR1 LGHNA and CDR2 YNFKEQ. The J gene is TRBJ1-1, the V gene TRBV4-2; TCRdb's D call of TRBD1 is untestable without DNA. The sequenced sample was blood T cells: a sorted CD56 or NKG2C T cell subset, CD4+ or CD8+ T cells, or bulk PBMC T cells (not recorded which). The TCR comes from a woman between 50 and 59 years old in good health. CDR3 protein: CASSQDWGATYTEAFF.